The rows below give T cell receptor beta chains drawn from one sample of a study of vaccination and CD4 T cells after COVID-19. MiXCR, run by TCRdb on the PCR reads, gives a single entry per CDR3 protein. Of 11,000 to 15,000 distinct CDR3 sequences detected, roughly 61% appear once; the ten largest clones hold 15% to 20%. The antigens for these receptors are not known. The sequenced material came from CD4+ T cells from blood, cultured in vitro. Source of these receptors: a human donor who had recovered from COVID-19. Both conserved end residues are part of each CDR3. A D gene is named only where the DNA matches it firmly. Rows give clone size only sometimes, using once, few, many, or a class for an expanded clone.

>TRBJ1-2|TRBV20-1|few|TRBD1
CSAGRQGLNYGYTF
TGCAGTGCTGGGCGACAGGGGCTCAACTATGGCTACACCTTC
>TRBJ1-2|TRBV4-1|once|NA
CASSQAGPRPYGYTF
TGCGCCAGCAGCCAAGCCGGGCCCCGACCCTATGGCTACACCTTC
>TRBJ1-2|TRBV6-1|NA|NA
CASSDPEGTDYGYTF
TGTGCCAGCAGTGACCCTGAGGGGACGGACTATGGCTACACCTTC
>TRBJ2-3|TRBV19|NA|TRBD1
CASSSRTGKMTDTQYF
TGTGCCAGTAGTTCCCGGACAGGAAAGATGACAGATACGCAGTATTTT
>TRBJ1-2|TRBV11-2|few|NA
CASSHLQGGYGYTF
TGTGCCAGCAGTCACCTACAGGGCGGCTATGGCTACACCTTC
>TRBJ2-7|TRBV21-1|NA|NA
CASSKNRTVYEQYF
TGTGCCAGCAGCAAGAACCGGACAGTCTACGAGCAGTACTTC
>TRBJ1-3|TRBV19|NA|TRBD1
CASSTTGGSGNTIYF
TGTGCCAGTAGTACCACAGGGGGCTCTGGAAACACCATATATTTT
>TRBJ1-2|TRBV6-1|few|TRBD1
CATRDGSGGSSGYTF
TGTGCCACGAGGGATGGTTCAGGGGGCAGCAGTGGCTACACCTTC
>TRBJ2-3|TRBV4-1|NA|TRBD1
CASSQPGQGTDTQYF
TGCGCCAGCAGCCAGCCGGGACAGGGCACAGATACGCAGTATTTT
>TRBJ2-7|TRBV6-1|NA|TRBD1
CASSLPPGQGAYEQYF
TGTGCCAGCAGTCTCCCCCCGGGACAGGGGGCCTACGAGCAGTACTTC
>TRBJ2-1|TRBV6-1|NA|TRBD1
CASSSRQGYNEQFF
TGTGCCAGCAGCTCCCGACAGGGCTACAATGAGCAGTTCTTC
>TRBJ2-1|TRBV19|NA|TRBD1
CATIRDSSYNEQFF
TGTGCCACTATACGGGACAGCTCCTACAATGAGCAGTTCTTC
>TRBJ2-5|TRBV27|NA|NA
CASSLLGGAGTQYF
TGTGCCAGCAGTTTATTAGGGGGGGCAGGGACCCAGTACTTC
>TRBJ1-5|TRBV7-9|NA|NA
CASSPLAGVSSNQPQHF
TGTGCCAGCAGCCCCCTGGCGGGGGTAAGTAGCAATCAGCCCCAGCATTTT
>TRBJ2-7|TRBV7-9|large|TRBD1
CASSPDRGYEQYF
TGTGCCAGCAGCCCGGACAGGGGTTATGAGCAGTACTTC
>TRBJ2-3|TRBV24-1|few|TRBD2
CATSSGARADTQYF
TGTGCCACCAGTAGCGGGGCGAGGGCAGATACGCAGTATTTT
>TRBJ2-5|TRBV20-1|NA|NA
CSAVPLQETQYF
TGCAGTGCTGTTCCGCTCCAAGAGACCCAGTACTTC
>TRBJ2-2|TRBV7-2|NA|TRBD1
CASSHNRGPGELFF
TGTGCCAGCAGCCACAACAGGGGTCCCGGGGAGCTGTTTTTT
>TRBJ2-5|TRBV20-1|NA|TRBD2
CSATNLRPGLAETQYF
TGCAGTGCTACCAATCTGAGACCGGGACTAGCGGAGACCCAGTACTTC
>TRBJ1-1|TRBV20-1|NA|NA
CSVPPRGPEAFF
TGCAGTGTTCCCCCGAGGGGCCCGGAAGCTTTCTTT
>TRBJ1-4|TRBV12-3/TRBV12-4|NA|NA
CASSQPEPGGAGEKLFF
TGTGCCAGCAGTCAACCGGAGCCCGGAGGGGCAGGGGAAAAACTGTTTTTT
>TRBJ1-6|TRBV2|once|TRBD1
CAIQQGRPSPLHF
TGTGCCATTCAACAGGGGAGGCCCTCACCCCTCCACTTT
>TRBJ2-4|TRBV20-1|NA|NA
CSALYSDGNIQYF
TGCAGTGCTCTCTATTCTGACGGAAACATTCAGTACTTC
>TRBJ1-1|TRBV28|NA|NA
CASSLLQGEGTEAFF
TGTGCCAGCAGTTTATTACAGGGTGAAGGGACTGAAGCTTTCTTT
>TRBJ2-7|TRBV19|NA|TRBD1
CASSPDRVGIDEQYF
TGTGCCAGTAGTCCAGACAGGGTTGGTATCGACGAGCAGTACTTC